This T cell receptor beta chain came from a study of shared clonotypes between healthy human individuals. Profiled with immunoSEQ multiplex PCR; TCRdb holds only in-frame clones, not every one. The sample lists 2 million to 2.5 million clones, over 90% occurring once. Trimming left V 6 bases short and J 8 bases short, with 22 bases between. CDR3 length: 15 residues. Germline V CDR1 and CDR2: MDHEN, SYDVKM. Note on this clone: The antigen is not known.

Study results and limitations: When naive CD4 clonotypes were compared across a few donors, approximately 4.9% were shared. Though the depth was large, rarefaction showed that sorted-subset sequencing was incomplete.

The sample taken for sequencing was naive CD4+ T cells from PBMCs. Regarding subset: CD45RA+ positively selected. This clonotype was obtained from a man aged 18 to 30 in good health. Some clones in this sample may be carry-over from other donors' samples. This chain connects TRBV28 to TRBJ1-2; possibly TRBD1 for D (5 bases). CDR3 in amino acids: CASRPDGEGPWGYTF. The CDR3 DNA reads TGTGCCAGCAGACCGGACGGGGAGGGACCTTGGGGCTACACCTTC.